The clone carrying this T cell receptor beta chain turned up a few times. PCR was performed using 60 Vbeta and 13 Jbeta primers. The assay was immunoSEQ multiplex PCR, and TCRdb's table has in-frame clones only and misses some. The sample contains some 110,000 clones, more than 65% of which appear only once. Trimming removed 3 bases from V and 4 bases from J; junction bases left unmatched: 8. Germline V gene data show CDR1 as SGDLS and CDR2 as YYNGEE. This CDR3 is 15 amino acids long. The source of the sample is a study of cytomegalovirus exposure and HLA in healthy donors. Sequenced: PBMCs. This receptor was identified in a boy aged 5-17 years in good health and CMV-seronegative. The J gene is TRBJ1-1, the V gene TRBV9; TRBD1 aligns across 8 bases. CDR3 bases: TGTGCCAGCAGCGCGTCAGGGGGCTCGGCCACTGAAGCTTTCTTT. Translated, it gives CASSASGGSATEAFF.